This is a list of T cell receptor beta chains from one sample in a study of blood T cell repertoires in COVID-19. The protocol was immunoSEQ multiplex PCR, while the TCRdb copy is restricted to in-frame clones and leaves out a portion. The sample contains fewer than 150,000 clones, 88% of which appear only once. The sample taken for sequencing was peripheral blood. These receptors came from a human donor in a cohort sampled during active COVID-19. The CDR3 runs from the conserved cysteine through the conserved F or W. The order of the fields is V gene, J gene, D gene, clone size, CDR3 DNA, CDR3 protein. The D gene is left open where the match is weak. Not all rows give a size; the values are once, few, many and, for expanded clones, a class.

>TRBV7-9|TRBJ2-7|TRBD2|NA
TGTGCCAGCAGCCTGGGGACTAGCGGGGCTACCTACGAGCAGTACTTC
CASSLGTSGATYEQYF
>TRBV7-6|TRBJ2-7|TRBD1|NA
TGTGCCAGCAGCTTAATAGGGGGCGAACACGGCGAGCAGTACTTC
CASSLIGGEHGEQYF
>TRBV6-7|TRBJ2-7|TRBD2|NA
TGTGCCAGCCCTGAAGTCGCGGGGGGCCGGTACGAGCAGTACTTC
CASPEVAGGRYEQYF
>TRBV6-5|TRBJ1-5|NA|NA
TGTGCCAGCAGTTACTCATCAGGCGATCAGCCCCAGCATTTT
CASSYSSGDQPQHF
>TRBV6-5|TRBJ1-1|NA|NA
TGTGCCAGCAGTCGGGGGATCACTGAAGCTTTCTTT
CASSRGITEAFF
>TRBV19|TRBJ2-2|TRBD1|NA
TGTGCCAGTACCATATTCCCCGGGACAGGGGGTCACACCGGGGAGCTGTTTTTT
CASTIFPGTGGHTGELFF
>TRBV11-2|TRBJ2-3|NA|once
TGTGCCAGCAGCTTAGCCCGCGGCACAGATACGCAGTATTTT
CASSLARGTDTQYF
>TRBV9|TRBJ1-2|NA|NA
TGTGCCAGCAGCGTAGTAGACTATGGCTACACCTTC
CASSVVDYGYTF
>TRBV14|TRBJ2-1|NA|NA
TGTGCCAGCAGCCAGGCACAGAGCTCCTACAATGAGCAGTTCTTC
CASSQAQSSYNEQFF
>TRBV5-1|TRBJ2-3|TRBD2|NA
TGCGCCAGCAGAGCGACTAGCGGGAGCACAGATACGCAGTATTTT
CASRATSGSTDTQYF
>TRBV5-1|TRBJ2-1|TRBD2|NA
TGCGCCAGCAGCTACGGGACTAGCGTATACAATGAGCAGTTCTTC
CASSYGTSVYNEQFF
>TRBV19|TRBJ2-1|TRBD1|NA
TGTGCCAGTAGTTCAGGGGGCTCCTACTACAATGAGCAGTTCTTC
CASSSGGSYYNEQFF
>TRBV13|TRBJ2-1|NA|once
TGTGCCAGCAGCCCGCGTAATGAGCAGTTCTTC
CASSPRNEQFF
>TRBV30|TRBJ1-5|NA|NA
TGTGCCTGGAGCAATAAGGGGGGGAATCAGCCCCAGCATTTT
CAWSNKGGNQPQHF
>TRBV11-1|TRBJ1-1|NA|NA
TGTGCCAGCAGCTTTATGGACAGGAACACTGAAGCTTTCTTT
CASSFMDRNTEAFF
>TRBV6-5|TRBJ1-2|TRBD1|NA
TGTGCCAGCAGTCGCAGGGGGCGCGGAGGCTACACCTTC
CASSRRGRGGYTF
>TRBV28|TRBJ2-3|TRBD1|NA
TGTGCCAGCAGGATTACAGGGGGCAGGCAGTATTTT
CASRITGGRQYF
>TRBV5-1|TRBJ2-1|NA|NA
TGCGCCAGCAGCTTAGGACAGACCAACAATGAGCAGTTCTTC
CASSLGQTNNEQFF
>TRBV18|TRBJ2-3|NA|few
TGTGCCAGCTCCGACAGGCTGAGCACAGATACGCAGTATTTT
CASSDRLSTDTQYF
>TRBV3-1/TRBV3-2|TRBJ1-1|NA|NA
TGTGCCAGCAGCCAGTCGGACTGGGCAGTCGGAGGGACTGAAGCTTTCTTT
CASSQSDWAVGGTEAFF
>TRBV14|TRBJ2-2|NA|NA
TGTGCCAGCAGCCAACTACAGGGAACCGGGGAGCTGTTTTTT
CASSQLQGTGELFF
>TRBV6-1|TRBJ1-1|NA|NA
TGTGCCAGCAGTGAAAGCAGGTGGAAAGGGAACACTGAAGCTTTCTTT
CASSESRWKGNTEAFF
>TRBV4-3|TRBJ1-1|NA|NA
TGCGCCAGCAGCCAAGATAACCCTCCGGGCACTGAAGCTTTCTTT
CASSQDNPPGTEAFF
>TRBV27|TRBJ1-2|NA|NA
TGTGCCAGCAGATTTGGGGGCGCAGGGTCGAACTATGGCTACACCTTC
CASRFGGAGSNYGYTF
>TRBV3-1/TRBV3-2|TRBJ1-1|TRBD1|NA
TGTGCCAGCAGCCAAGCCCTCGGACAGGGGAATGCTGAAGCTTTCTTT
CASSQALGQGNAEAFF